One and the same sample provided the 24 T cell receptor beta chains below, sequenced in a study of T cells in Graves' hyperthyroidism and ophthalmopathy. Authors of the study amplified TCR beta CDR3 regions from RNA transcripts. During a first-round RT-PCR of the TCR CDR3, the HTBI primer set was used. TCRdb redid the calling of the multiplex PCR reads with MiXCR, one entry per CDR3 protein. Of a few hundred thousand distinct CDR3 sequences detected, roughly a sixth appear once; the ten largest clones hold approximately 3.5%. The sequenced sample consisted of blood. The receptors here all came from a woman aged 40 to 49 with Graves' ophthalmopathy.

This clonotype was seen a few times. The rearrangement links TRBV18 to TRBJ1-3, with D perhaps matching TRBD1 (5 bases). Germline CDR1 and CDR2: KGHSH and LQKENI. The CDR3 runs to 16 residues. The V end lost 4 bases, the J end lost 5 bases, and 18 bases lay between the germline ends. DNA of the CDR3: TGTGCCAGCTCACGAGGGACCGCCGGAATTAGAAACACCATATATTTT. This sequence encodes CASSRGTAGIRNTIYF. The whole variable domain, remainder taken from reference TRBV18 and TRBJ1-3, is NAGVMQNPRHLVRRRGQEARLRCSPMKGHSHVYWYRQLPEEGLKFMVYLQKENIIDESGMPKERFSAEFPKEGPSILRIQQVVRGDSAAYFCASSRGTAGIRNTIYFGEGSWLTVV.

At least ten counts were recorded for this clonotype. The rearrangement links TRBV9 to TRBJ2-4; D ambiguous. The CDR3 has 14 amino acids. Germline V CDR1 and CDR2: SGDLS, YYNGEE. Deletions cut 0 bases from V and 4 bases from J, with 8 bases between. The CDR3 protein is CASSVGDTKNIQYF. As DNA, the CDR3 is TGTGCCAGCAGCGTAGGAGACACGAAAAACATTCAGTACTTC.

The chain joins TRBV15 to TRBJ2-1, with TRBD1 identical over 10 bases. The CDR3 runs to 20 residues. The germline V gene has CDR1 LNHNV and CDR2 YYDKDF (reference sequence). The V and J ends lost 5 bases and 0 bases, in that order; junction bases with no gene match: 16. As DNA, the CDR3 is TGTGCCACCAGCGATAAAACTGGCGGCCGGGACAGGGGCTCCTACAATGAGCAGTTCTTC. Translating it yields CATSDKTGGRDRGSYNEQFF.

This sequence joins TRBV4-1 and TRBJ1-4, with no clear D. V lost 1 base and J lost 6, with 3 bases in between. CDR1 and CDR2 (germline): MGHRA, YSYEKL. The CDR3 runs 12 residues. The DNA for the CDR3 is TGCGCCAGCAGCCAAGTCGATGAAAAACTGTTTTTT. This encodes CASSQVDEKLFF.

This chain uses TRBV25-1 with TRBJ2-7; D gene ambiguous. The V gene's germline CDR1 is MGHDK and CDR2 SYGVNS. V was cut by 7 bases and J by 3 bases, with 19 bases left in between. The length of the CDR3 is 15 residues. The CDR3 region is CASTTRNGPDYEQYF. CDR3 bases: TGTGCCAGCACCACCCGAAACGGGCCAGACTACGAGCAGTACTTC.

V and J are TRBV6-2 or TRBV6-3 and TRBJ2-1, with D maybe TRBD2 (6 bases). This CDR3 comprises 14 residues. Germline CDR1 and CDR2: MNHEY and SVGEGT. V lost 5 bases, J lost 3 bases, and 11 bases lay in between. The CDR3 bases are TGTGCCAGCAGTAAGGCGCGGGGCTACAATGAGCAGTTCTTC. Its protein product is CASSKARGYNEQFF.

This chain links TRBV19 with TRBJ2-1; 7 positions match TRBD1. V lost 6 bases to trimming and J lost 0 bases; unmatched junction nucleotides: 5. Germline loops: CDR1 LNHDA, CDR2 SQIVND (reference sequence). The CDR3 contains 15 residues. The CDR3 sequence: CASRPRQGSYNEQFF. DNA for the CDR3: TGTGCCAGTAGACCCAGACAGGGCTCCTACAATGAGCAGTTCTTC.

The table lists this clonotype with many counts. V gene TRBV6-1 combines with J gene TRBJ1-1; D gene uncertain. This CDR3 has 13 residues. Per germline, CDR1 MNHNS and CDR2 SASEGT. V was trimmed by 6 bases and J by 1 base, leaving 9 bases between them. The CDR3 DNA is TGTGCCAGCAGCTCTTATAGGAACACTGAAGCTTTCTTT. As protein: CASSSYRNTEAFF.

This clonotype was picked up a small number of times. The CDR3 sequence is CASTTGAANTEAFF. The CDR3 DNA reads as TGTGCCAGCACCACGGGAGCCGCGAACACTGAAGCTTTCTTT. V gene TRBV6-1 combines with J gene TRBJ1-1, with no clear D. With 7 bases removed from V and 1 base from J, the gap between germline ends came to 13 bases. This CDR3 has 14 amino acids. Germline V lookup: CDR1 MNHNS, CDR2 SASEGT.

This chain's CDR3 is CASSLRGRGGTDTQYF. In DNA form, the CDR3 reads TGTGCCAGCAGTTTAAGAGGGAGAGGTGGCACAGATACGCAGTATTTT. The genes are TRBV27 and TRBJ2-3; TRBD2 might be the D (5 bases). Germline loops: CDR1 MNHEY, CDR2 SMNVEV (reference sequence). The CDR3 extends over 16 amino acids. With 2 bases removed from V and 1 base from J, the gap between germline ends came to 13 bases.

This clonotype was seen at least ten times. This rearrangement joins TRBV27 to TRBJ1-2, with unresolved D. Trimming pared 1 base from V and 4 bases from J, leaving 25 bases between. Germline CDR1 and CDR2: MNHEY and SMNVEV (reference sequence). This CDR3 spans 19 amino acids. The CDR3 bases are TGTGCCAGCAGTTTATACGGTATGATCCAAGACCGAATCCCCTATGGCTACACCTTC. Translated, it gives CASSLYGMIQDRIPYGYTF.

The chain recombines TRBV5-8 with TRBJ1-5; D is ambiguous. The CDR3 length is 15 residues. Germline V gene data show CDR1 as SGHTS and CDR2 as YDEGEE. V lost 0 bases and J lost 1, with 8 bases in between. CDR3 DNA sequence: TGTGCCAGCAGCTTGGTGTTCAGAAGCAATCAGCCCCAGCATTTT. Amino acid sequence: CASSLVFRSNQPQHF. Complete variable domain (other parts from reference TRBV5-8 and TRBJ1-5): EAGVTQSPTHLIKTRGQQATLRCSPISGHTSVYWYQQALGLGLQFLLWYDEGEERNRGNFPPRFSGRQFPNYSSELNVNALELEDSALYLCASSLVFRSNQPQHFGDGTRLSIL.

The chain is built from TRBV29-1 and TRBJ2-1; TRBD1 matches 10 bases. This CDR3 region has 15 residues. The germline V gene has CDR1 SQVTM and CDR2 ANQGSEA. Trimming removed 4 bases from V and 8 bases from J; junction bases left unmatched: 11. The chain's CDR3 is CSVARGRTGGDEQFF. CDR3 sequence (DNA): TGCAGCGTTGCCCGCGGGAGGACAGGGGGGGATGAGCAGTTCTTC.

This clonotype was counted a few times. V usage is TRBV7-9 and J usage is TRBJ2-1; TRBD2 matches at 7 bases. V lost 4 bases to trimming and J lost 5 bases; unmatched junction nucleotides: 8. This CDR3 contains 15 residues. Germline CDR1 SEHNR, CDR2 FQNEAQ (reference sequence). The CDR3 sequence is CASSSLTSAHNEQFF. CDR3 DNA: TGTGCCAGCAGCTCACTAACTAGCGCTCACAATGAGCAGTTCTTC.

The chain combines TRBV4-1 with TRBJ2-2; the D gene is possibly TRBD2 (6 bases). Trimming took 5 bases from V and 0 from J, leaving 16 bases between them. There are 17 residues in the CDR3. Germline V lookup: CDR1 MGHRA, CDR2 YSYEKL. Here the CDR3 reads CASSYTIPGANTGELFF. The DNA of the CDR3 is TGCGCCAGCAGCTACACAATTCCGGGAGCGAACACCGGGGAGCTGTTTTTT.

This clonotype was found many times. CDR3 region: CASRGGQLTEAFF. DNA of the CDR3: TGTGCCAGCAGGGGCGGACAGCTCACTGAAGCTTTCTTT. The rearrangement joins TRBV28 to TRBJ1-1; possible D gene TRBD1, 6 bases. CDR3 length: 13 residues. The germline V gene has CDR1 MDHEN and CDR2 SYDVKM. V lost 6 bases to trimming and J lost 4 bases, with 12 bases between them.

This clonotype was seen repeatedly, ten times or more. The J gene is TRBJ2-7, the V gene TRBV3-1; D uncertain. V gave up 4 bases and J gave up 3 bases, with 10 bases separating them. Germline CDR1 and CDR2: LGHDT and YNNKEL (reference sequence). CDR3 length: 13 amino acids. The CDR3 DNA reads TGTGCCAGCAGCCGGATTCCTGGCTACGAGCAGTACTTC. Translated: CASSRIPGYEQYF.

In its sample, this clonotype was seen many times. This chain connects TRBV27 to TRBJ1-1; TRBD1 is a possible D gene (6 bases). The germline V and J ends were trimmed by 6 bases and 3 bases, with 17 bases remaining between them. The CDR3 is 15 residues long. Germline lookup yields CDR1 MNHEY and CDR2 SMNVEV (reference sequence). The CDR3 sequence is CASRKTGRGDTEAFF. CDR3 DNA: TGTGCCAGCAGGAAGACAGGAAGGGGTGACACTGAAGCTTTCTTT.

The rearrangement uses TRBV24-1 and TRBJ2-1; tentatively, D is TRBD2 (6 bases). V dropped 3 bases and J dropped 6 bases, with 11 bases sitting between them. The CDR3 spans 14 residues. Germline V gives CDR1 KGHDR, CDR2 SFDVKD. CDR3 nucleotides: TGTGCCACCAGTGATCCCGGACTAACCAATGAGCAGTTCTTC. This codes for CATSDPGLTNEQFF.

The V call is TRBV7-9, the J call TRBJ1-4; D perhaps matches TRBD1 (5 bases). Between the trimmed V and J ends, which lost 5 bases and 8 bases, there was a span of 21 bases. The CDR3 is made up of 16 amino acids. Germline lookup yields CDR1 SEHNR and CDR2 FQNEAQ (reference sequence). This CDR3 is CASSLLGPGLGEKLFF. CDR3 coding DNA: TGTGCCAGCAGCCTCCTCGGCCCAGGGTTAGGAGAAAAACTGTTTTTT. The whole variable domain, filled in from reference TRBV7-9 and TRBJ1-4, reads DTGVSQNPRHKITKRGQNVTFRCDPISEHNRLYWYRQTLGQGPEFLTYFQNEAQLEKSRLLSDRFSAERPKGSFSTLEIQRTEQGDSAMYLCASSLLGPGLGEKLFFGSGTQLSVL.

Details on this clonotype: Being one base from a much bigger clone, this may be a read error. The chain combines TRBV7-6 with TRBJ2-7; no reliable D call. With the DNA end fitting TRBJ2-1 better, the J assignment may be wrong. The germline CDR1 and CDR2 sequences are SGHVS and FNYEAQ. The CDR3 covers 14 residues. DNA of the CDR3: TGTGCCAGCAGCTGGACGCCGAGATCCTACGAGCAGTTCTTC. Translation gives CASSWTPRSYEQFF.

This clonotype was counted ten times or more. In DNA form, the CDR3 reads TGTGCCAGCAGCTTACGACCTACCTACGAGCAGTACTTC. This translates into CASSLRPTYEQYF. The chain employs TRBV7-6 and TRBJ2-7; no clear D. The V end lost 2 bases, the J end lost 2 bases, and 7 bases lay between the germline ends. The length of the CDR3 is 13 residues. The germline CDR1 and CDR2 sequences are SGHVS and FNYEAQ.

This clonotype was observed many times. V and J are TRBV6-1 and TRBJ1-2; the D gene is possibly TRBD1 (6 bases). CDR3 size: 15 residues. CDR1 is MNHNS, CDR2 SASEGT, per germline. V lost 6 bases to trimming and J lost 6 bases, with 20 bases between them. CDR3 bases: TGTGCCAGCAGAATAAATACCGGGACACCGGATGGCTACACCTTC. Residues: CASRINTGTPDGYTF.

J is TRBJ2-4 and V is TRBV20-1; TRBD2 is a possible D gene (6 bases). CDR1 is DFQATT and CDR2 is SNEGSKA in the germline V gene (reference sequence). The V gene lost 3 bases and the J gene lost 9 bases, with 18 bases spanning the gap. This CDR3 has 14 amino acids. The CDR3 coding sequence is TGCAGTGCTAGGGACGGGACCGGGAGACTCATTCAGTACTTC. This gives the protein CSARDGTGRLIQYF.